This TCR beta chain derives from a study of blood T cell repertoires in COVID-19. The CDR3 length is 15 residues. CDR1 is GTSNPN, CDR2 SVGIG, per germline (reference sequence). V was clipped by 2 bases and J by 0 bases; unmatched bases: 4. Methods used by the authors: Estimation of nucleated cell counts relied on the amplification of reference gene primers. Sequenced by immunoSEQ multiplex PCR; TCRdb stores in-frame clones only, minus some. For V, J and clone size, that table is used; D and trimming come from the DNA. The sample carries 100,000 to 150,000 clones, around 76% recorded once. The clonotype was recovered from an elderly man with COVID-19, enrolled during active disease. This chain uses TRBV30 with TRBJ1-3; 7 bases are a match to TRBD1. Sequencing was done on a sample of peripheral blood. The DNA for the CDR3 is TGTGCCTGGAGTTTAGGGACAGACTCTGGAAACACCATATATTTT. Protein: CAWSLGTDSGNTIYF.